The rows below give T cell receptor beta chains drawn from one sample of a study of blood T cell repertoires in COVID-19. Clones were read by immunoSEQ multiplex PCR, and TCRdb kept only the in-frame ones, dropping some. This table holds 200,000 to 300,000 clones, about 91% found once. Input material: peripheral blood. The source of these receptors is a person aged 18 to 29 with COVID-19, enrolled during active disease. Both conserved end residues are part of each CDR3. The order of the fields is D gene, J gene, clone size, V gene, CDR3 length, CDR3 protein, CDR3 DNA. A D gene is named only where the DNA matches it firmly. Only part of the rows carry a size: once, few, many, or a class if the clone is expanded.

TRBD1,TRBJ1-5,NA,TRBV19,16,CASSTSTGTGVQPQHF,TGTGCCAGTAGTACATCCACCGGGACAGGGGTTCAGCCCCAGCATTTT
NA,TRBJ2-2,NA,TRBV6-2/TRBV6-3,13,CASSYLATGELFF,TGTGCCAGCAGTTACCTAGCGACCGGGGAGCTGTTTTTT
NA,TRBJ1-2,NA,TRBV12-3/TRBV12-4,13,CASSPDSNYGYTF,TGTGCCAGCAGTCCGGACAGCAACTATGGCTACACCTTC
TRBD2,TRBJ2-2,NA,TRBV9,13,CASARAGDGELFF,TGTGCCAGCGCGAGGGCGGGAGACGGGGAGCTGTTTTTT
NA,TRBJ2-1,NA,TRBV7-2,15,CASSSTGEPGPVLIF,TGTGCCAGCAGCTCCACGGGGGAACCGGGACCCGTCTTGATCTTC
TRBD1,TRBJ1-1,many,TRBV9,14,CASSPTTGGGEAFF,TGTGCCAGCAGCCCGACGACAGGGGGCGGTGAAGCTTTCTTT
TRBD1,TRBJ2-1,once,TRBV5-8,15,CASSLGTGANNEQFF,TGTGCCAGCAGCTTGGGGACAGGGGCCAACAATGAGCAGTTCTTC
NA,TRBJ2-7,NA,TRBV11-2,14,CASSLSREAYEQYF,TGTGCCAGCAGCTTATCGCGCGAGGCCTACGAGCAGTACTTC
NA,TRBJ2-1,NA,TRBV19,15,CASSILLERGNEQFF,TGTGCCAGTAGTATCCTACTTGAAAGGGGCAATGAGCAGTTCTTC
NA,TRBJ2-3,NA,TRBV5-1,15,CASSFGDIRTDTQYF,TGCGCCAGCAGCTTTGGGGACATCCGCACAGATACGCAGTATTTT
TRBD1,TRBJ1-2,NA,TRBV3-1/TRBV3-2,15,CASSPTDRGVYGYTF,TGTGCCAGCAGCCCGACGGACAGGGGGGTCTATGGCTACACCTTC
NA,TRBJ2-7,NA,TRBV4-1,14,CASSQTGLTYEQYF,TGCGCCAGCAGCCAAACAGGGCTGACCTACGAGCAGTACTTC
NA,TRBJ2-7,NA,TRBV7-3,13,CASSQTTASEQYF,TGTGCCAGCAGCCAAACGACAGCCAGCGAGCAGTACTTC
NA,TRBJ2-2,NA,TRBV4-1,12,CASGASTGELFF,TGCGCCAGCGGAGCTAGCACCGGGGAGCTGTTTTTT
NA,TRBJ1-3,once,TRBV13,14,CASTPEDSGNTIYF,TGTGCCAGCACCCCAGAAGACTCTGGAAACACCATATATTTT
NA,TRBJ2-1,NA,TRBV19,15,CASSYSELAYNEQFF,TGTGCCAGTAGCTATAGCGAACTAGCCTACAATGAGCAGTTCTTC
TRBD2,TRBJ2-1,NA,TRBV14,14,CASSFERGYGEQFF,TGTGCCAGCAGTTTCGAGCGGGGCTACGGTGAGCAGTTCTTC
NA,TRBJ2-1,NA,TRBV3-1/TRBV3-2,13,CASSPNGGDEQFF,TGTGCCAGCAGCCCCAACGGCGGGGATGAGCAGTTCTTC
TRBD2,TRBJ2-7,NA,TRBV7-9,16,CASSVYQSGGSYEQYF,TGTGCCAGCAGCGTTTACCAGAGCGGGGGATCTTACGAGCAGTACTTC
NA,TRBJ1-3,NA,TRBV19,14,CASSPFQSGNTIYF,TGTGCCAGTAGTCCGTTCCAGTCTGGAAACACCATATATTTT
TRBD1,TRBJ2-1,NA,TRBV6-6,16,CASSQTGPSSYNEQFF,TGTGCCAGCAGCCAGACAGGGCCAAGCTCCTACAATGAGCAGTTCTTC
NA,TRBJ2-7,NA,TRBV7-8,13,CASSYRKLYEQYF,TGTGCCAGCAGCTACAGGAAATTGTACGAGCAGTACTTC
NA,TRBJ2-7,NA,TRBV27,14,CASGVRDPTYEQYF,TGTGCCAGCGGAGTTAGAGACCCTACCTACGAGCAGTACTTC
TRBD2,TRBJ2-7,NA,TRBV4-1,15,CASSHGLAGTYEQYF,TGCGCCAGCAGCCATGGACTAGCGGGGACCTACGAGCAGTACTTC
TRBD2,TRBJ2-7,NA,TRBV9,15,CASSVFGGSGNEQYF,TGTGCCAGCAGCGTATTTGGCGGGAGTGGCAACGAGCAGTACTTC
NA,TRBJ1-2,NA,TRBV6-5,11,CASREGKGYTF,TGTGCCAGCCGCGAGGGCAAGGGCTACACCTTC
TRBD2,TRBJ2-7,NA,TRBV27,14,CASSLGLAGDEQYF,TGTGCCAGCAGTTTGGGGCTAGCGGGAGACGAGCAGTACTTC
NA,TRBJ2-1,NA,TRBV7-7,16,CASSSTLAQGHNEQFF,TGTGCCAGCAGCTCGACCTTAGCCCAGGGCCACAATGAGCAGTTCTTC
TRBD1,TRBJ2-2,NA,TRBV5-1,15,CASDTGGGDTGELFF,TGCGCCAGCGATACAGGGGGCGGAGACACCGGGGAGCTGTTTTTT
NA,TRBJ1-5,NA,TRBV6-6,14,CASSSVGVNQPQHF,TGTGCCAGCAGTTCGGTAGGGGTAAATCAGCCCCAGCATTTT
NA,TRBJ1-2,NA,TRBV13,12,CASRRGNYGYTF,TGTGCCAGCAGGCGGGGTAACTATGGCTACACCTTC
TRBD1,TRBJ2-1,NA,TRBV5-1,18,CASSFSRPGRDRINEQFF,TGCGCCAGCAGCTTTAGTCGGCCGGGCCGGGACAGGATCAATGAGCAGTTCTTC
NA,TRBJ2-5,NA,TRBV4-2,16,CASSQVSGIGGETQYF,TGTGCCAGCAGCCAAGTTAGTGGGATTGGAGGCGAGACCCAGTACTTC
TRBD1,TRBJ1-5,NA,TRBV5-1,15,CASSLGTGGVQPQHF,TGCGCCAGCAGCTTGGGGACAGGGGGCGTTCAGCCCCAGCATTTT
NA,TRBJ2-1,NA,TRBV13,12,CASSLPGDEQFF,TGTGCCAGCAGCCTCCCAGGGGATGAGCAGTTCTTC
NA,TRBJ1-2,NA,TRBV6-5,13,CASSLDRNYGYTF,TGTGCCAGCAGTCTCGACAGGAACTATGGCTACACCTTC
NA,TRBJ1-6,NA,TRBV6-5,16,CASSFGRWIDNSPLHF,TGTGCCAGCAGTTTCGGCAGGTGGATCGATAATTCACCCCTCCACTTT
TRBD1,TRBJ2-5,NA,TRBV5-1,14,CASSETGGPETQYF,TGCGCCAGCAGCGAAACAGGGGGCCCAGAGACCCAGTACTTC
NA,TRBJ1-6,NA,TRBV2,15,CASSPPGLKNSPLHF,TGTGCCAGCAGTCCTCCTGGACTTAAGAATTCACCCCTCCACTTT
NA,TRBJ2-1,NA,TRBV13,15,CASSTRLDRNNEQFF,TGTGCCAGCAGCACACGCCTAGACAGAAACAATGAGCAGTTCTTC
NA,TRBJ2-5,once,TRBV9,15,CASSVAPSRRETQYF,TGTGCCAGCAGCGTAGCTCCCTCGCGGCGGGAGACCCAGTACTTC
TRBD2,TRBJ2-7,NA,TRBV16,18,CASSQSRLAGYRDYEQYF,TGTGCCAGCAGCCAATCTCGGCTAGCGGGCTATAGGGACTACGAGCAGTACTTC
TRBD1,TRBJ2-7,NA,TRBV19,15,CASSMGTGQLYEQYF,TGTGCCAGTAGTATGGGGACAGGACAGCTCTACGAGCAGTACTTC
NA,TRBJ2-1,NA,TRBV24-1,16,CATSELQASSYNEQFF,TGTGCCACCAGTGAGTTACAGGCGAGCTCCTACAATGAGCAGTTCTTC
NA,TRBJ1-1,NA,TRBV7-9,15,CASSFYLGRNTEAFF,TGTGCCAGCAGCTTCTATCTTGGTAGGAACACTGAAGCTTTCTTT